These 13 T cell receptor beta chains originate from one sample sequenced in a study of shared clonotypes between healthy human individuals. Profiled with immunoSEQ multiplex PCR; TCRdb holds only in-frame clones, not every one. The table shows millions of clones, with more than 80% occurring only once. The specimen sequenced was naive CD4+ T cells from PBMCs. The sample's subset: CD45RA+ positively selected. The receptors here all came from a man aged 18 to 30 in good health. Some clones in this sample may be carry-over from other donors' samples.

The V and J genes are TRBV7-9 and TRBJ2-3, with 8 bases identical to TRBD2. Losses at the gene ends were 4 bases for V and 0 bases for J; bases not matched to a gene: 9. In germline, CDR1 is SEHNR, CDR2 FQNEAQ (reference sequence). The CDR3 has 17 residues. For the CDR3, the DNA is TGTGCCAGCAGCTCCCCTAGCGGGCGGGCGAGCACAGATACGCAGTATTTT. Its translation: CASSSPSGRASTDTQYF.

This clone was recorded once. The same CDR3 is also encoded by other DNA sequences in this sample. CDR3 DNA: TGTGCCAGCAGTACAGGGGGCCTTACCTACGAGCAGTACTTC. Amino acid sequence: CASSTGGLTYEQYF. This chain uses TRBV28 with TRBJ2-7, with 9 bases identical to TRBD1. The germline V gene has CDR1 MDHEN and CDR2 SYDVKM. Losses at the gene ends were 5 bases for V and 2 bases for J; bases not matched to a gene: 4. This CDR3 is 14 amino acids long.

The CDR3 here is CASSLGAGGADTQYF. CDR3 sequence (DNA): TGTGCCAGCAGCTTAGGCGCGGGAGGGGCCGATACGCAGTATTTT. This sequence joins TRBV11-2 and TRBJ2-3, with TRBD2 matching 9 bases. In germline, CDR1 is SGHAT, CDR2 FQNNGV. The CDR3 contains 15 residues. V was clipped by 1 base and J by 6 bases; unmatched bases: 5.

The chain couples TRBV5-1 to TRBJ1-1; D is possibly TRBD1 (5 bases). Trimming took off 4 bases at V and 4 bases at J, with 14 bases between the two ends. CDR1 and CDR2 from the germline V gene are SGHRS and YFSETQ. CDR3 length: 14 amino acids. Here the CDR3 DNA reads TGCGCCAGCAGCCCACGGGACCTGGGCACTGAAGCTTTCTTT. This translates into CASSPRDLGTEAFF.

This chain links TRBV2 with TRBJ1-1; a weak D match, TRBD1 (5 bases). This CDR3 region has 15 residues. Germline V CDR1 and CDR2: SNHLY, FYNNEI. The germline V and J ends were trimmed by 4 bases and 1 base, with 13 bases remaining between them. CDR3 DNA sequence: TGTGCCAGCAGTGCTACGGGACTTCGGAACACTGAAGCTTTCTTT. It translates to CASSATGLRNTEAFF.

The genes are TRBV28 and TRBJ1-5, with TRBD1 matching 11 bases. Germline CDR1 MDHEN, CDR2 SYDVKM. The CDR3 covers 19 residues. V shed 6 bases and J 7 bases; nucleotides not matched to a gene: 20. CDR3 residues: CASSFLWDRGIPIVQPQHF. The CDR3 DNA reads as TGTGCCAGCAGCTTTCTCTGGGACAGGGGGATTCCGATCGTCCAGCCCCAGCATTTT.

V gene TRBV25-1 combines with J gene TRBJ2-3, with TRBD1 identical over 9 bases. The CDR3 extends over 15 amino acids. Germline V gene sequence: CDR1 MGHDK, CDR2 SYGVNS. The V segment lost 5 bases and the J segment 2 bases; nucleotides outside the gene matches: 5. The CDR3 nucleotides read TGTGCCAGCAGTTCGGACAGGGGCCCCACAGATACGCAGTATTTT. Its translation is CASSSDRGPTDTQYF. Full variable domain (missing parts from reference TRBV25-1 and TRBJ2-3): EADIYQTPRYLVIGTGKKITLECSQTMGHDKMYWYQQDPGMELHLIHYSYGVNSTEKGDLSSESTVSRIRTEHFPLTLESARPSHTSQYLCASSSDRGPTDTQYFGPGTRLTVL.

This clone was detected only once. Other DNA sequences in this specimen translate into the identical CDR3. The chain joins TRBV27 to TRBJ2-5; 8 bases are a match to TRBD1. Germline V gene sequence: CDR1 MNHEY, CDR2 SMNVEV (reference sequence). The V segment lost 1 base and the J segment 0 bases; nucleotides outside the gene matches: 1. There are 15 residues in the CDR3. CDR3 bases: TGTGCCAGCAGTTTATACAGGGGGTACCAAGAGACCCAGTACTTC. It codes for CASSLYRGYQETQYF.

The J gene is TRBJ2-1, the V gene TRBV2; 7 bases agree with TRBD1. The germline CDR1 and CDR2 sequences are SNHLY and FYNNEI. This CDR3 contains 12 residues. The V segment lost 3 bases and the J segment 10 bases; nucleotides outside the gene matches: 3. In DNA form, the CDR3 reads TGTGCCAGCAGTGAGGTAGGGGGCGAGCAGTTCTTC. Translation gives CASSEVGGEQFF.

The CDR3 DNA reads as TGCGCCAGCAGCGGGGTGGACAGGGGCGACGAAAAACTGTTTTTT. Residues: CASSGVDRGDEKLFF. The chain carries TRBV5-1 and TRBJ1-4, with 9 positions matching TRBD1. This CDR3 region has 15 residues. In germline, CDR1 is SGHRS, CDR2 YFSETQ. J gave up 8 bases and V 4 bases, and 9 bases lay outside the gene matches.

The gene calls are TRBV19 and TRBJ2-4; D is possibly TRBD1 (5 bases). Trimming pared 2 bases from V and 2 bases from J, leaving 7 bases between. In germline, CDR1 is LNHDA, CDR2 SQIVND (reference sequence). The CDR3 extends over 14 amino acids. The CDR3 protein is CASSIRGTKNIQYF. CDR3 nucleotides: TGTGCCAGTAGTATAAGGGGAACCAAAAACATTCAGTACTTC.

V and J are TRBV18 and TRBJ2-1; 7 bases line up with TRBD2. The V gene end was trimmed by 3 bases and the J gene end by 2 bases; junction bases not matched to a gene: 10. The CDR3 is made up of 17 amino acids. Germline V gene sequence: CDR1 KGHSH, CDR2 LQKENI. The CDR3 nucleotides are TGTGCCAGCTCACCCCCGGGGAGGCTAGCGGCCTACAATGAGCAGTTCTTC. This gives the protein CASSPPGRLAAYNEQFF.

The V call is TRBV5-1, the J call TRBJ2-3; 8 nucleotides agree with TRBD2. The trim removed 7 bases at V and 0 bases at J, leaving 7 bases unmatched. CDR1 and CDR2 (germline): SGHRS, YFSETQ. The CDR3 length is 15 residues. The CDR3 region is CASSHGRASTDTQYF. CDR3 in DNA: TGCGCCAGCTCACACGGGAGGGCGAGCACAGATACGCAGTATTTT.